This passage covers 10 T cell receptor beta chains from one sample sequenced in a study of T-cell reconstitution after alpha-beta-depleted transplantation in children (dated by TCRdb to between 2015 and 2016). The library relied on PCR. Data came from an Illumina HiSeq 2500. Molecular barcoding was employed in the preparation of TCR libraries, with unique molecular identifiers being used to normalize TCRbeta repertoire quantification. The public reads were run again by TCRdb, first through fastp at Q25 and then through MiXCR, and only productive beta chains were kept. Here each entry gathers all rows of one CDR3 protein and keeps the most common genes and DNA. Present in this sample are around 240,000 distinct CDR3 sequences, around 9.7% of which were seen just once. The ten largest clones capture about 4.8% of the sample. This material consisted of PBMCs from the stem cell graft donor, taken from the stem cell graft. The receptors derive from a human donor who donated a stem cell graft to a child with SCID.

This clonotype was observed many times. The rearrangement joins TRBV5-1 to TRBJ1-5; possibly TRBD1 for D (5 bases). The CDR3 covers 13 residues. V lost 2 bases, J lost 7 bases, and 10 bases lay in between. The V gene's germline CDR1 is SGHRS and CDR2 YFSETQ. CDR3 DNA sequence: TGCGCCAGCAGCTTACGGGGGACCCAGCCCCAGCATTTT. It translates to CASSLRGTQPQHF.

This clonotype has ten or more counts. The rearrangement links TRBV5-5 to TRBJ2-1, with TRBD1 matching 11 bases. CDR1 SGHKS and CDR2 YYEKEE come from the germline V gene (reference sequence). The CDR3 has 14 residues. Trimming at V came to 0 bases and at J to 8 bases, leaving 1 base not matched to a gene. CDR3 nucleotide sequence: TGTGCCAGCAGCTTGGGGGGACAGGGGGATGAGCAGTTCTTC. It is translated as CASSLGGQGDEQFF. The full variable domain, rest sourced from reference TRBV5-5 and TRBJ2-1, is DAGVTQSPTHLIKTRGQQVTLRCSPISGHKSVSWYQQVLGQGPQFIFQYYEKEERGRGNFPDRFSARQFPNYSSELNVNALLLGDSALYLCASSLGGQGDEQFFGPGTRLTVL.

This clonotype was detected many times. This chain links TRBV6-2 or TRBV6-3 with TRBJ2-5, with TRBD1 as a possible D gene (6 bases). Germline assignment: CDR1 MNHEY and CDR2 SVGEGT. V lost 3 bases and J lost 3, with 11 bases in between. This CDR3 region has 14 residues. The CDR3 DNA is TGTGCCAGCAGTTATTGGGCAGGGGAAGAGACCCAGTACTTC. Translating gives CASSYWAGEETQYF.

Many counts were recorded for this clonotype. V usage is TRBV24-1 and J usage is TRBJ2-3; no definite D call. The CDR3 contains 14 residues. CDR1 and CDR2 from the germline V gene are KGHDR and SFDVKD. With 2 bases removed from V and 4 bases from J, the gap between germline ends came to 9 bases. The CDR3 DNA sequence: TGTGCCACCAGTGATTCGAGGAGCCCAGATACGCAGTATTTT. Translating it yields CATSDSRSPDTQYF.

This clonotype was seen many times. The genes are TRBV29-1 and TRBJ2-2; 9 bases map to TRBD1. In germline, CDR1 is SQVTM, CDR2 ANQGSEA. The length of the CDR3 is 15 residues. The trim removed 2 bases at V and 0 bases at J, leaving 1 base unmatched. The CDR3 protein is CSVETGGPNTGELFF. CDR3 nucleotides: TGCAGCGTTGAAACAGGGGGCCCGAACACCGGGGAGCTGTTTTTT.

This clonotype was detected many times. The chain combines TRBV11-2 with TRBJ2-2; no definite D call. Trimming removed 3 bases from V and 1 base from J, with 9 bases in between. CDR1 is SGHAT, CDR2 FQNNGV, per germline. The CDR3 contains 15 residues. CDR3 protein: CASSLAQMNTGELFF. DNA for the CDR3: TGTGCCAGCAGCTTGGCCCAGATGAACACCGGGGAGCTGTTTTTT.

This clonotype was detected many times. This chain uses TRBV2 with TRBJ1-3; D uncertain. This CDR3 is built from 15 residues. Germline lookup yields CDR1 SNHLY and CDR2 FYNNEI. Trimming shortened V by 4 bases and J by 0 bases, and 10 bases separated the two germline ends. The CDR3 DNA sequence: TGTGCCAGCAGTGTTACAGTTAACTCTGGAAACACCATATATTTT. This sequence encodes CASSVTVNSGNTIYF.

Only a few counts were recorded for this clonotype. The CDR3 nucleotides read TGTGCCAGCAGCCCCTCCTTGGACGGCAATCAGCCCCAGCATTTT. This codes for CASSPSLDGNQPQHF. The rearrangement uses TRBV5-5 and TRBJ1-5; no reliable D call. The germline gives CDR1 SGHKS, CDR2 YYEKEE (reference sequence). The CDR3 runs 15 residues. V was pared by 4 bases and J by 2 bases, with 13 bases between.

This clonotype was recorded many times. The chain's CDR3 is CASSLYGGALNTEAFF. The CDR3 bases are TGCGCCAGCAGCTTGTATGGGGGGGCGTTGAACACTGAAGCTTTCTTT. The chain links TRBV5-1 to TRBJ1-1, with a possible D match to TRBD1 (6 bases). The CDR3 totals 16 residues. Germline V gene lookup returns CDR1 SGHRS and CDR2 YFSETQ. Trimming took off 1 base at V and 0 bases at J, with 13 bases between the two ends.

This clonotype was seen many times. The chain couples TRBV12-3 or TRBV12-4 to TRBJ2-7, with D perhaps assigned TRBD1 or TRBD2 (5 bases each). V lost 5 bases and J 0 bases, leaving 11 bases between the germline ends. CDR3 length: 14 residues. The CDR3 DNA follows: TGTGCCAGCAGTCCCCCGGGACCCTCCTACGAGCAGTACTTC. Translation: CASSPPGPSYEQYF.